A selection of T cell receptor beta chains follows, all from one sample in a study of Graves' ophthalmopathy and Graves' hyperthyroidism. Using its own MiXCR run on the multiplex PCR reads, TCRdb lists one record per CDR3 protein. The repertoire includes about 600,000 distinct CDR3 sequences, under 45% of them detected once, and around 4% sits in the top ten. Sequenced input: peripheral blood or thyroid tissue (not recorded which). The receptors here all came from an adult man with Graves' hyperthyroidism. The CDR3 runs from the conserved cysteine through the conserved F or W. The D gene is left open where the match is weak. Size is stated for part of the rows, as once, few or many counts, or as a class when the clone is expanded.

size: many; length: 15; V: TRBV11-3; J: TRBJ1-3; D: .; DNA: TGTGCCAGCAGCCATAAAAGACAGTTCGGAAACACCATATATTTT; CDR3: CASSHKRQFGNTIYF
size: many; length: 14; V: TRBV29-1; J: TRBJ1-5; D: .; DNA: TGCAGCGTTGTAATGGGGAATAGCAATCAGCCCCAGCATTTT; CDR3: CSVVMGNSNQPQHF
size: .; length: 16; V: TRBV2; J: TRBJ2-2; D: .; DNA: TGTGCCAGCACCTGGAGGAGGGGGACGAACACCGGGGAGCTGTTTTTT; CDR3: CASTWRRGTNTGELFF
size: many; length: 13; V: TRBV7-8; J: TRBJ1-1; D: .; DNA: TGTGCCAGCAGCTTTACAGGGATATTGGATGCTTTCTTT; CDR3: CASSFTGILDAFF
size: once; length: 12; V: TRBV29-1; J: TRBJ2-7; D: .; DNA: TGCAGCTTGGTCAGCGGTACCTACGAGCAGTACTTC; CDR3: CSLVSGTYEQYF
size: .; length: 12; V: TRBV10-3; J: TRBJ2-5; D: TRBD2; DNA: TGTGCCATCAGGACAGCGGGGGAGACCCAGTACTTC; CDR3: CAIRTAGETQYF
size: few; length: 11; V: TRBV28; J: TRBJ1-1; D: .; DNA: TGTGCCAGCGAATACAGGGAGGAAGCTTTCTTT; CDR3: CASEYREEAFF
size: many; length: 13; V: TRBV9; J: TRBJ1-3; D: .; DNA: TGTGCCAGCAGAGGGGTCTCTGGAAACACCATATATTTT; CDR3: CASRGVSGNTIYF
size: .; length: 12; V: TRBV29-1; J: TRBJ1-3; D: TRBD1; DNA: TGCAGCATCGGACAGGGGGCCCATCCTAGATATTTT; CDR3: CSIGQGAHPRYF
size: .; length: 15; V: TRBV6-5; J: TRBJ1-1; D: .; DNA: TGTGCCAGCAGTTTAGTCGAGACGGCGAACACTGAAGCTTTCTTT; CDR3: CASSLVETANTEAFF
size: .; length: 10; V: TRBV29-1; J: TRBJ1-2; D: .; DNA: TGCACCACGACCATCTATGGCTACACCTTC; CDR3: CTTTIYGYTF
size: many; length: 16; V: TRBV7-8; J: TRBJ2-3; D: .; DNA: TGTGCCAGCAGCTTAGCGCGCGGCTGGCTCACAGATACGCAGTATTTT; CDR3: CASSLARGWLTDTQYF
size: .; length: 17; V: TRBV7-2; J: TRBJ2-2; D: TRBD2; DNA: TGTGCCAGCAGCCCGAACCGCCTAGCGGGGGGTCCCGGGGAGCTGTTTTTT; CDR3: CASSPNRLAGGPGELFF
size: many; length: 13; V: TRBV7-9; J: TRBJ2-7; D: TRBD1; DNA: TGTGCCAGCAGCCACAGGGGCTCCTACGAGCAGTACTTC; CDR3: CASSHRGSYEQYF